One sample yielded the 29 T cell receptor beta chains listed below, sequenced in a study of cytomegalovirus exposure and HLA in healthy donors. Measured with immunoSEQ multiplex PCR; TCRdb has only the in-frame clones, and not every one. The sample includes about 200,000 clones, 88% of them seen just once. Sequencing input: PBMCs. The receptor source for this set is a woman aged 18-29 years in good health and CMV-seronegative.

V is TRBV2 and J is TRBJ1-1, with D possibly matching TRBD1 (5 bases). The V gene lost 8 bases and the J gene lost 4 bases, with 11 bases spanning the gap. CDR1 SNHLY and CDR2 FYNNEI come from the germline V gene. This CDR3 is built from 12 residues. CDR3: CASCQGFTEAFF. For the CDR3, the DNA is TGTGCCAGCTGTCAGGGTTTCACTGAAGCTTTCTTT. Full variable domain (outside the CDR3, taken from reference TRBV2 and TRBJ1-1): EPEVTQTPSHQVTQMGQEVILRCVPISNHLYFYWYRQILGQKVEFLVSFYNNEISEKSEIFDDQFSVERPDGSNFTLKIRSTKLEDSAMYFCASCQGFTEAFFGQGTRLTVV.

The genes are TRBV5-4 and TRBJ2-1; 9 bases are a match to TRBD2. J lost 6 bases, V lost 4 bases, and 11 bases had no gene match. The germline CDR1 and CDR2 sequences are SGHNT and YYREEE (reference sequence). The CDR3 totals 16 residues. The CDR3 bases are TGTGCCAGCAGCCCGGGCGGCAGCGGGAGGCTCAATGAGCAGTTCTTC. It translates to CASSPGGSGRLNEQFF. The full variable domain, completed using reference TRBV5-4 and TRBJ2-1, is ETGVTQSPTHLIKTRGQQVTLRCSSQSGHNTVSWYQQALGQGPQFIFQYYREEENGRGNFPPRFSGLQFPNYSSELNVNALELDDSALYLCASSPGGSGRLNEQFFGPGTRLTVL.

V gene TRBV29-1 combines with J gene TRBJ2-1; 7 bases are a match to TRBD2. The V gene end was trimmed by 6 bases and the J gene end by 6 bases; junction bases not matched to a gene: 2. Germline V lookup: CDR1 SQVTM, CDR2 ANQGSEA. This CDR3 has 11 residues. The CDR3 bases are TGCAGCGTGAGACTAGCCAATGAGCAGTTCTTC. It yields the protein CSVRLANEQFF.

V gene TRBV5-1 combines with J gene TRBJ2-7; 15 bases are a match to TRBD2. V lost 4 bases to trimming and J lost 4 bases; unmatched junction nucleotides: 6. Germline-derived CDR1 and CDR2 are SGHRS and YFSETQ. The CDR3 covers 16 residues. CDR3 sequence: CASSGGLAGGQYEQYF. The CDR3 DNA is TGCGCCAGCAGCGGGGGACTAGCGGGAGGTCAGTACGAGCAGTACTTC.

This clone was observed a single time. This rearrangement joins TRBV27 to TRBJ2-3; the match to TRBD2 covers 12 bases. The junction had 14 bases not matched to a gene; V was cut back by 7 bases and J by 3 bases. CDR3 size: 18 residues. Germline V gene lookup returns CDR1 MNHEY and CDR2 SMNVEV (reference sequence). The CDR3 DNA reads as TGTGCCAGCATTCTCCGAGCTAGCGGGAGGGCCTGGACAGATACGCAGTATTTT. It encodes CASILRASGRAWTDTQYF.

J is TRBJ2-1 and V is TRBV27; 9 positions agree with TRBD2. V lost 3 bases and J lost 3; bases outside the gene matches: 3. Germline CDR1 and CDR2: MNHEY and SMNVEV (reference sequence). The CDR3 extends over 15 amino acids. The CDR3 reads CASSFRAGGYNEQFF. Here the CDR3 DNA reads TGTGCCAGCAGTTTCCGAGCGGGAGGCTACAATGAGCAGTTCTTC.

The chain has TRBV27 and TRBJ2-7; possibly TRBD2 for D (6 bases). This CDR3 has 15 residues. The germline CDR1 and CDR2 sequences are MNHEY and SMNVEV (reference sequence). V was clipped by 10 bases and J by 6 bases, with 25 bases between them. Here the CDR3 DNA reads TGTGCCACCGCAAGTGAGGTAGGAGGGTCTGGCGAGCAGTACTTC. It yields the protein CATASEVGGSGEQYF.

This clone came up once. The V call is TRBV30, the J call TRBJ2-1, with D possibly matching TRBD1 (6 bases). V lost 5 bases and J 0 bases, leaving 11 bases between the germline ends. Germline V CDR1 and CDR2: GTSNPN, SVGIG (reference sequence). The CDR3 has 14 amino acids. This CDR3 reads CAWGTLSSYNEQFF. The CDR3 DNA is TGTGCCTGGGGGACACTGAGCTCCTACAATGAGCAGTTCTTC. Using reference TRBV30 and TRBJ2-1 for the parts outside the CDR3, the full variable domain is SQTIHQWPATLVQPVGSPLSLECTVEGTSNPNLYWYRQAAGRGLQLLFYSVGIGQISSEVPQNLSASRPQDRQFILSSKKLLLSDSGFYLCAWGTLSSYNEQFFGPGTRLTVL.

This chain uses TRBV5-1 with TRBJ2-3; D possibly corresponds to TRBD2 (6 bases). The V end lost 4 bases, the J end lost 4 bases, and 13 bases lay between the germline ends. This CDR3 contains 14 residues. In germline, CDR1 is SGHRS, CDR2 YFSETQ. The DNA of the CDR3 is TGCGCCAGCAGCGGGTTTACTAGCCCAGATACGCAGTATTTT. Protein: CASSGFTSPDTQYF.

The chain carries TRBV4-1 and TRBJ2-1; D possibly corresponds to TRBD2 (7 bases). CDR3 length: 16 amino acids. Germline values: CDR1 MGHRA, CDR2 YSYEKL. V was clipped by 0 bases and J by 5 bases, with 14 bases between them. This CDR3 is CASSQERGRGNNEQFF. The CDR3 nucleotides are TGCGCCAGCAGCCAAGAACGAGGGAGGGGGAACAATGAGCAGTTCTTC.

CDR3 DNA sequence: TGCGCCAGCAGCTTCCACACCACTAACTATGGCTACACCTTC. Protein sequence: CASSFHTTNYGYTF. V gene TRBV5-1 combines with J gene TRBJ1-2; no clear D gene. This CDR3 is built from 14 residues. CDR1 is SGHRS, CDR2 YFSETQ, per germline. The V end was cut by 2 bases, the J end by 0 bases, with 8 bases between.

The gene calls are TRBV27 and TRBJ2-2, with no clear D. Germline V gene sequence: CDR1 MNHEY, CDR2 SMNVEV (reference sequence). This CDR3 is 12 amino acids long. V was trimmed by 2 bases and J by 7 bases, leaving 5 bases between them. In nucleotides, the CDR3 is TGTGCCAGCAGTTTACTCGGCGGGGAGCTGTTTTTT. Translating it yields CASSLLGGELFF.

The chain links TRBV19 to TRBJ2-1; TRBD2 aligns across 8 bases. Germline V gene sequence: CDR1 LNHDA, CDR2 SQIVND (reference sequence). The CDR3 is 15 amino acids. The V gene end was trimmed by 3 bases and the J gene end by 8 bases; junction bases not matched to a gene: 9. The CDR3 region has the DNA TGTGCCAGTAGTATGGGGACTAGTTCATTCGATGAGCAGTTCTTC. Its protein is CASSMGTSSFDEQFF.

The CDR3 DNA reads as TGTGCCAGCAGGCGGACTAGCAGGCCTTACAATGAGCAGTTCTTC. As protein: CASRRTSRPYNEQFF. J is TRBJ2-1 and V is TRBV2; 8 nucleotides line up with TRBD2. Germline V lookup: CDR1 SNHLY, CDR2 FYNNEI. Germline trimming cut 6 bases from V and 4 bases from J; bases unmatched to any gene: 8. The length of the CDR3 is 15 residues.

This chain uses TRBV7-9 with TRBJ2-7; D ambiguous. V gave up 5 bases and J gave up 0 bases, with 8 bases separating them. CDR3 length: 13 residues. CDR1 and CDR2 (germline): SEHNR, FQNEAQ (reference sequence). CDR3 in DNA: TGTGCCAGCAGCCACTTGAGCTCCTACGAGCAGTACTTC. Protein: CASSHLSSYEQYF.

The chain links TRBV11-2 to TRBJ2-7, with 10 positions matching TRBD1. The CDR3 covers 16 residues. V lost 1 base, J lost 4 bases, and 7 bases stayed unmatched. From germline, CDR1 is SGHAT and CDR2 FQNNGV. The CDR3 DNA reads as TGTGCCAGCAGCTTAGCCCGACAGGGGGCATTTTACGAGCAGTACTTC. Its protein product is CASSLARQGAFYEQYF.

The rearrangement links TRBV29-1 to TRBJ2-1; tentatively, D is TRBD2 (5 bases). The CDR3 covers 16 residues. CDR1 and CDR2 (germline): SQVTM, ANQGSEA. V lost 6 bases and J 3 bases, leaving 21 bases between the germline ends. In DNA form, the CDR3 reads TGCAGCGTCTCTAGTTCTCTAGCACCAAGCTACAATGAGCAGTTCTTC. Its translation is CSVSSSLAPSYNEQFF.

The chain combines TRBV27 with TRBJ2-7; TRBD2 agrees at 12 bases. Trimming cost V 4 bases and J 4 bases; bases outside gene matches: 5. From germline, CDR1 is MNHEY and CDR2 SMNVEV (reference sequence). This CDR3 has 15 residues. CDR3 DNA: TGTGCCAGCAGTTCCCTGACTAGCGGGAGATACGAGCAGTACTTC. Translating it yields CASSSLTSGRYEQYF.

The rearrangement uses TRBV7-2 and TRBJ2-7; TRBD1 matches 9 bases. From germline, CDR1 is SGHTA and CDR2 FQGNSA. V lost 1 base, J lost 6 bases, and 7 bases stayed unmatched. CDR3 size: 15 residues. As DNA, the CDR3 is TGTGCCAGCAGCTTAGTCGACAGGGGGGCCCTCGAGCAGTACTTC. Translated, it gives CASSLVDRGALEQYF.

J is TRBJ2-7 and V is TRBV9, with TRBD2 matching over 12 bases. The V gene end was trimmed by 3 bases and the J gene end by 5 bases; junction bases not matched to a gene: 6. The germline V gene has CDR1 SGDLS and CDR2 YYNGEE. The CDR3 is made up of 15 amino acids. This chain's CDR3 is CASSATGLAGDEQYF. DNA of the CDR3: TGTGCCAGCAGCGCAACGGGACTAGCGGGTGACGAGCAGTACTTC.

The J gene is TRBJ1-1, the V gene TRBV6-6; D call uncertain. The CDR3 is 11 amino acids. CDR1 and CDR2 from the germline V gene are MNHNY and SVGAGI (reference sequence). V dropped 7 bases and J dropped 4 bases, with 7 bases sitting between them. DNA of the CDR3: TGTGCCAGCAAAGCCGCCACTGAAGCTTTCTTT. It yields the protein CASKAATEAFF.

This clone showed up just a few times. The rearrangement uses TRBV4-3 and TRBJ2-7; 7 bases line up with TRBD1. V lost 3 bases to trimming and J lost 3 bases; unmatched junction nucleotides: 5. There are 14 residues in the CDR3. Germline V gene lookup returns CDR1 LGHNA and CDR2 YSLEER. The CDR3 region is CASSQSAGGYEQYF. Here the CDR3 DNA reads TGCGCCAGCAGCCAGTCAGCAGGGGGCTACGAGCAGTACTTC.

The chain carries TRBV4-1 and TRBJ2-5; D is perhaps TRBD2 (5 bases). Trimming stripped 2 bases from V and 2 bases from J, with 15 bases between. This CDR3 is built from 16 residues. CDR1 and CDR2 (germline): MGHRA, YSYEKL. Here the CDR3 reads CASSQSGPGLQETQYF. CDR3 in DNA: TGCGCCAGCAGCCAATCTGGTCCGGGATTACAAGAGACCCAGTACTTC.

The CDR3 region is CASSTLPPTVNTEAFF. DNA of the CDR3: TGTGCCAGTAGTACCCTACCACCGACAGTGAACACTGAAGCTTTCTTT. The rearrangement links TRBV19 to TRBJ1-1; D is perhaps TRBD1 (5 bases). The CDR3 totals 16 residues. Trimming removed 4 bases from V and 0 bases from J, with 15 bases in between. Germline V gives CDR1 LNHDA, CDR2 SQIVND (reference sequence).

The chain uses TRBV7-9 and TRBJ2-2; 7 bases are a match to TRBD2. V was pared by 0 bases and J by 2 bases, with 3 bases of the junction left unmatched. The CDR3 is 16 residues long. Germline lookup yields CDR1 SEHNR and CDR2 FQNEAQ (reference sequence). The CDR3 region has the DNA TGTGCCAGCAGCTTAGCGGGAGGGCCCAACACCGGGGAGCTGTTTTTT. It specifies CASSLAGGPNTGELFF.

The J gene is TRBJ2-5, the V gene TRBV5-1; 8 nucleotides match TRBD2. Germline V gene sequence: CDR1 SGHRS, CDR2 YFSETQ. Unmatched junction bases numbered 6, after V lost 3 bases and J lost 5 bases. The CDR3 is 14 amino acids. This CDR3 reads CASSWSGSFETQYF. Written as DNA, the CDR3 is TGCGCCAGCAGCTGGAGCGGGAGTTTCGAGACCCAGTACTTC.

The J gene is TRBJ1-3, the V gene TRBV4-1; D remains ambiguous. Germline V lookup: CDR1 MGHRA, CDR2 YSYEKL. The V end was cut by 2 bases, the J end by 0 bases, with 17 bases between. This CDR3 comprises 18 residues. In DNA form, the CDR3 reads TGCGCCAGCAGCCAATTGGGCGGGCAGCGGATCTCTGGAAACACCATATATTTT. Encoded protein: CASSQLGGQRISGNTIYF.

The V gene is TRBV2, the J gene TRBJ2-1, with D unclear. Germline CDR1 and CDR2: SNHLY and FYNNEI. The CDR3 totals 15 residues. V was clipped by 4 bases and J by 0 bases, with 10 bases between them. CDR3 loop: CASSGLRSSYNEQFF. For the CDR3, the DNA is TGTGCCAGCAGTGGGTTAAGGAGCTCCTACAATGAGCAGTTCTTC.

V and J are TRBV10-3 and TRBJ2-7; the match to TRBD1 covers 8 bases. Germline trimming cut 4 bases from V and 6 bases from J; bases unmatched to any gene: 8. Germline CDR1 ENHRY, CDR2 SYGVKD. There are 14 residues in the CDR3. This CDR3 is CAISGDRGVREQYF. CDR3 bases: TGTGCCATCAGTGGCGACAGGGGAGTCCGCGAGCAGTACTTC.